The present T cell receptor beta chain was sequenced within a study of blood T cell repertoires in COVID-19. Across the study: Spain, Italy and the United States supplied samples that represented acute and convalescent COVID-19. T cells, B-cell-depleted T cells, or PBMCs provided the cDNA or gDNA that served as material.

The CDR3 covers 13 residues. The V and J ends lost 1 base and 6 bases respectively, with 9 bases between them. The germline V gene encodes CDR1 SEHNR and CDR2 FQNEAQ (reference sequence). In the original workflow: For nucleated cells, counts were estimated from reference gene primer amplification. Sequencing was performed with immunoSEQ multiplex PCR; in TCRdb, only in-frame clones are kept and a portion is missing. V and J calls and clone size follow that table, whereas D and trimming were derived from the DNA. The sample consists of about 210,000 clones, about 79% of them appearing once. V and J are TRBV7-9 and TRBJ1-2; D call uncertain. This sequence was found in a man in his forties who had recovered from COVID-19. Sequencing was done on a sample of peripheral blood. The CDR3 DNA reads TGTGCCAGCAGCTTAGGAACTAAGGATGGCTACACCTTC. This encodes CASSLGTKDGYTF.